This TCR beta chain was sequenced for a study of Tregs in tolerant kidney transplant recipients. Looked up from germline, CDR1 is SGHKS and CDR2 is YYEKEE (reference sequence). The ends were cut back, 6 bases at V and 6 bases at J, with 18 bases in the middle. The CDR3 has 14 amino acids. Using immunoSEQ multiplex PCR, the repertoire was profiled, and TCRdb retains in-frame clones only, with some absent. The data hold tens of thousands of clones, with 80% to 95% observed a single time. Recipients received nonmyeloablative bone marrow transplants from related graft donors, with transient mixed chimerism. Thawed PBMCs were FACS-sorted into unstimulated CD4+CD25+CD127- regulatory T cells, CD4+CD25- non-regulatory cells, CD4 and CD8 cells.

This receptor was taken from a human patient who received a combined kidney and bone marrow transplant. Some T cells may be the graft donor's. The V gene is TRBV5-5, the J gene TRBJ1-1; D might be TRBD1 (5 bases). Source: CD4+ T cells from blood (PBMCs), taken 12 months after the transplant. CDR3 sequence (DNA): TGTGCCAGCACCCTGGAGGGGAATCGCGCTGAAGCTTTCTTT. Translating it yields CASTLEGNRAEAFF.